These T cell receptor beta chains were read from a single sample in a study of shared T cell receptors in the human thymus. Clones were sequenced by immunoSEQ multiplex PCR, and TCRdb holds only the in-frame ones, with some missing. The profile shows some 760,000 clones, over 75% of them singletons. These data were also filed under a second study, of human thymus T cells.

The material sequenced was thymocytes. Source of these receptors: a girl under three years old with a congenital heart defect. Each CDR3 is given with its conserved first and last residue. D genes are given only for firm matches. The listing skips clone size in some rows; elsewhere it reads once, few, many or a size class.

v_call	d_call	j_call	clone_size	cdr3_nt	cdr3_aa
TRBV4-3	TRBD2	TRBJ2-3	.	TGCGCCAGCAGCCACGGACTAGCGGGGGAGAAGGTTTCCCTTTACACAGATACGCAGTATTTT	CASSHGLAGEKVSLYTDTQYF
TRBV5-1	.	TRBJ1-2	.	TGCGCCAGCAGCTTGGATACAGCCACCCAACACAACTATGGCTACACCTTC	CASSLDTATQHNYGYTF
TRBV16	.	TRBJ2-5	.	TGTGCCAGCGGTTTCCTCGAGCGGGACACCCTCCAAGAGACCCAGTACTTC	CASGFLERDTLQETQYF
TRBV6-1	.	TRBJ1-1	.	TGTGCCAGCAGTGGCGGGGGAGAGAACACTGAAGCTTTCTTT	CASSGGGENTEAFF
TRBV11-2	.	TRBJ1-1	.	TGTGCCAGCAGCCTACACGGGGCAGGGGACACTGAAGCTTTCTTT	CASSLHGAGDTEAFF
TRBV5-1	.	TRBJ2-5	.	TGCGCCAGCAGCTTGGCCGTTGGGGGCGATCAAGAGACCCAGTACTTC	CASSLAVGGDQETQYF
TRBV5-1	TRBD1	TRBJ2-7	.	TGCGCCAGCAGCGCTACAGGGGAGTCCTACGAGCAGTACTTC	CASSATGESYEQYF
TRBV10-3	TRBD1	TRBJ2-7	.	TGTGCCATCGACCCCGGGACAGGGTCTCACGAGCAGTACTTC	CAIDPGTGSHEQYF
TRBV5-4	.	TRBJ2-7	.	TGTGCCAGCAGCCCCCGCCGGAGGGAACAGCCCGGCTCCTACGAGCAGTACTTC	CASSPRRREQPGSYEQYF
TRBV5-4	.	TRBJ1-6	.	TGTGCCAGCAGCTTCGCGGGCAGGACTAATTCCCCCCTCCACTTT	CASSFAGRTNSPLHF
TRBV30	.	TRBJ1-5	.	TGTGCCTGGACAAAGGCATCGGGACAGCCCCAGCATTTT	CAWTKASGQPQHF
TRBV18	TRBD1	TRBJ2-3	.	TGTGCCAGCTCACCACAGGGGGCCCCAGATACGCAGTATTTT	CASSPQGAPDTQYF
TRBV4-1	TRBD2	TRBJ2-5	.	TGCGCCAGCAGCCCTAGAGGACTAGCGGGAGAACGGGGGACCCAGTACTTC	CASSPRGLAGERGTQYF
TRBV7-9	TRBD1	TRBJ1-1	.	TGTGCCAGCAGCTTCAACCAGGGGGCCAACAACACTGAAGCTTTCTTT	CASSFNQGANNTEAFF
TRBV19	.	TRBJ1-1	.	TGTGCCAGTAGTATCGGGGGTCGGGTCCCCGAAGCTTTCTTT	CASSIGGRVPEAFF
TRBV6-5	.	TRBJ1-3	once	TGTGCCACCAGCGAGGGGGTCTCTGGAAACACCATATATTTT	CATSEGVSGNTIYF
TRBV5-6	.	TRBJ2-2	.	TGTGCCAGCAGCTATCTGGAGGGGAAGGCCGGGGAGCTGTTTTTT	CASSYLEGKAGELFF
TRBV5-4	TRBD1	TRBJ1-2	.	TGTGCCAGCAGCTTGCGACGGGACAGGGACTATGGCTACACCTTC	CASSLRRDRDYGYTF
TRBV14	.	TRBJ1-2	.	TGTGCCAGCAGCCAAGAGAGGGCGAGTGGGGATGGCTACACCTTC	CASSQERASGDGYTF
TRBV2	TRBD1	TRBJ1-1	.	TGTGCCAGCAGTGAAAGGGACAGGGTAATGGGAACTGAAGCTTTCTTT	CASSERDRVMGTEAFF
TRBV28	.	TRBJ1-2	.	TGTGCCAGCAGTGCCTACCTAGAGGGCTACACCTTC	CASSAYLEGYTF
TRBV5-1	.	TRBJ1-2	.	TGCGCCAGCAGCAATGATTGGAGGGAGACAGCCTACTATGGCTACACCTTC	CASSNDWRETAYYGYTF
TRBV5-1	TRBD2	TRBJ2-3	.	TGCGCCAGCAGCTTCTCTAGCGGGGGGGCAGATACGCAGTATTTT	CASSFSSGGADTQYF
TRBV18	TRBD1	TRBJ1-2	.	TGTGCCAGCTCACCCCCCGGGACAGCCTATGGCTACACCTTC	CASSPPGTAYGYTF
TRBV7-9	TRBD2	TRBJ2-2	.	TGTGCCAGCAGCTTACGAGGGAGGGCGAACACCGGGGAGCTGTTTTTT	CASSLRGRANTGELFF
TRBV2	.	TRBJ2-4	.	TGTGCCAGCAGCGGCACGAGGATACTAGCCAAAAACATTCAGTACTTC	CASSGTRILAKNIQYF
TRBV2	TRBD1	TRBJ2-7	.	TGTGCCAGCAGTGGTTTCCGGGCAGGGGGCAACGAGCAGTACTTC	CASSGFRAGGNEQYF
TRBV4-2	TRBD2	TRBJ2-2	.	TGTGCCAGCAGCCCGGACGGACTAGTCGTTCTCACCGGGGAGCTGTTTTTT	CASSPDGLVVLTGELFF
TRBV29-1	.	TRBJ1-2	.	TGCAGCGTTGATCGGTTTGGCTACACCTTC	CSVDRFGYTF
TRBV7-9	TRBD1	TRBJ1-2	.	TGTGCCAGCAGCTTTAATACAGGACAGGGCCGGGGCTACACCTTC	CASSFNTGQGRGYTF
TRBV29-1	TRBD1	TRBJ1-2	.	TGCAGCGTTGGGGACAGGGGCTATGGCTACACCTTC	CSVGDRGYGYTF
TRBV4-2	.	TRBJ2-3	once	TGTGCCAGCAGCCAAGGGGATAGGAGGGACGGTATCACAGATACGCAGTATTTT	CASSQGDRRDGITDTQYF
TRBV4-1	TRBD1	TRBJ2-2	.	TGCGCCAGCAGCCGATTAACAGGGGACGGGGAGCTGTTTTTT	CASSRLTGDGELFF
TRBV10-2	.	TRBJ2-1	.	TGCGCCAGCAGTGAGACAGGGACCGAGCAGTTCTTC	CASSETGTEQFF
TRBV10-3	TRBD1	TRBJ1-5	.	TGTGCCACCGAGTCCCGGGACAGGGGGCATCTTCATCAGCCCCAGCATTTT	CATESRDRGHLHQPQHF
TRBV6-1	TRBD1	TRBJ1-6	.	TGTGCCAGCAGTGAGCCTTACAGGGGACAGGATTCACCCCTCCACTTT	CASSEPYRGQDSPLHF
TRBV9	.	TRBJ2-2	.	TGTGCCAGCAGCGGAGACCGGGACAAGAACACCGGGGAGCTGTTTTTT	CASSGDRDKNTGELFF
TRBV6-1	.	TRBJ1-2	.	TGTGCCAGCAGTGCGGCCCCCAGGGTAGGTCGGCACTACGATGGCTACACCTTC	CASSAAPRVGRHYDGYTF
TRBV5-6	.	TRBJ2-3	.	TGTGCCAGCAGCTTGGAGGGGGATACGCAGTATTTT	CASSLEGDTQYF
TRBV6-1	.	TRBJ1-6	few	TGTGCCAGCAGCTCCCAGAGGGTTTTTCACTTT	CASSSQRVFHF
TRBV11-2	.	TRBJ1-1	.	TGTGCCAGCAGTCCCGGGAGCCGAGATGAAGCTTTCTTT	CASSPGSRDEAFF
TRBV20-1	.	TRBJ1-2	once	TGCAGTGGAAGAGGGAAGGCTGGCTACACCTTC	CSGRGKAGYTF
TRBV6-1	TRBD1	TRBJ1-6	.	TGTGCCAGCAGTGAAGCGTTAAAAGGGGGCCTCTATAATTCACCCCTCCACTTT	CASSEALKGGLYNSPLHF
TRBV7-9	.	TRBJ1-1	.	TGTGCCAGCAGCAATCCTCCCGGGAACACTGAAGCTTTCTTT	CASSNPPGNTEAFF
TRBV28	TRBD1	TRBJ2-2	.	TGTGCCAGCAGTCCGACAGGGACCGGGGAGCTGTTTTTT	CASSPTGTGELFF
TRBV9	TRBD2	TRBJ2-2	.	TGTGCCAGCAGCGTAGGGCTAGCGGGGGCTAACACCGGGGAGCTGTTTTTT	CASSVGLAGANTGELFF
TRBV2	.	TRBJ1-3	.	TGTGCCAGCAGTTCTCAGGGGTCGGAAGGAAACACCATATATTTT	CASSSQGSEGNTIYF
TRBV5-4	TRBD1	TRBJ1-2	few	TGTGCCAGCAGATCGGGACAGGGGAGAGGGGGCTACACCTTC	CASRSGQGRGGYTF
TRBV5-4	TRBD1	TRBJ1-1	.	TGTGCCAGCACCTATTTTGGACAGGTCCACCTTGAAGCTTTCTTT	CASTYFGQVHLEAFF
TRBV4-1	TRBD1	TRBJ1-4	.	TGCGCCAGCAGCCATGACAGGGAGGCGACTAATGAAAAACTGTTTTTT	CASSHDREATNEKLFF
TRBV6-6	.	TRBJ2-2	.	TGTGCCAGCAGTTACGAGTCGGGGTTCACCGGGGAGCTGTTTTTT	CASSYESGFTGELFF
TRBV18	.	TRBJ1-1	.	TGTGCCAGCTCACCATTTAGACAGGCGAACACTGAAGCTTTCTTT	CASSPFRQANTEAFF
TRBV28	.	TRBJ1-2	.	TGTGCCAGCTTTTTTACAGGCATCTACACCTTC	CASFFTGIYTF
TRBV7-9	TRBD2	TRBJ2-2	.	TGTGCCAGCAGCTTACCTAGCGGGGTGATCACCGGGGAGCTGTTTTTT	CASSLPSGVITGELFF